Here is one T cell receptor beta chain with its context. Its specificity is not known. Libraries were prepared by immunoSEQ multiplex PCR; TCRdb keeps only in-frame clonotypes and omits some of them. The sample has around 23,000 clones; 70% to 80% are singletons. The data are from a study of vaccination effects on CD4 cells after COVID-19. Study-level information: After the second dose, samples were taken at median day 72. Findings and limits, study-wide: Limitations: small convalescent group and missing early post-infection timepoints.

Before sequencing, viral peptide pools were used by the ViraFEST assay to expand antigen-specific CD4+ T cells. Upon completion of under eleven days in culture, CD4+ T cells were isolated. Two-dose BNT162b2 or mRNA-1273 vaccination was given to participants. In the vaccine recipients, nucleocapsid antibodies were negative and there was no prior SARS-CoV-2 infection. Every well got 2 million to 2.5 million PBMC, which were grown with around 10 IU/ml IL-2 and 10 ug/ml peptides. Germline V CDR1 and CDR2: SEHNR, FQNEAQ (reference sequence). This CDR3 has 12 amino acids. Trimming stripped 5 bases from V and 9 bases from J, with 13 bases between.

This specimen consisted of CD4+ T cells from PBMCs cultured with HCoV-229E spike peptides, obtained after COVID-19 vaccination. This sequence originates from a human donor who received a COVID-19 vaccine. The chain carries TRBV7-9 and TRBJ1-1; D possibly corresponds to TRBD1 (6 bases). In DNA form, the CDR3 reads TGTGCCAGCAGCCGGGGGGGGGCGAAAGCTTTCTTT. Translating gives CASSRGGAKAFF.